This paragraph reports one T cell receptor (beta chain). Its antigen is as yet unknown. The CDR3 extends over 15 amino acids. V was pared by 0 bases and J by 6 bases, with 5 bases of the junction left unmatched. The germline V gene encodes CDR1 ENHRY and CDR2 SYGVKD. The data were obtained in a study of blood T cells in healthy people across ages. Across the whole study: With template switching, about one barcoded beta molecule was captured per two T cells. Study results and limitations: Roughly linear age-related decline in beta diversity appeared, significant by age 40.

With a J-beta primer mix and a sample-barcoded 5' primer, a second PCR ran about 7 to 12 cycles. TCRdb itself ran the 5' RACE reads through MiXCR, one entry per CDR3 protein. The table lists fewer than 800,000 distinct CDR3 sequences, more than 20% of them singletons. The same sample was also studied in work on T cells of mothers and their children. That source notes: Samples were provided by three healthy Caucasian mothers and their six children. Unrelated pairs and related pairs have their TCR recombination output shaped similarly by thymic selection.

Sequenced input: blood. The chain is built from TRBV10-3 and TRBJ2-3; TRBD2 agrees at 8 bases. This clonotype originated in a boy between 10 and 17 years old in good health. The CDR3 sequence is CAISESGSSGDTQYF. CDR3 DNA sequence: TGTGCCATCAGTGAGTCGGGGTCTAGCGGGGATACGCAGTATTTT.